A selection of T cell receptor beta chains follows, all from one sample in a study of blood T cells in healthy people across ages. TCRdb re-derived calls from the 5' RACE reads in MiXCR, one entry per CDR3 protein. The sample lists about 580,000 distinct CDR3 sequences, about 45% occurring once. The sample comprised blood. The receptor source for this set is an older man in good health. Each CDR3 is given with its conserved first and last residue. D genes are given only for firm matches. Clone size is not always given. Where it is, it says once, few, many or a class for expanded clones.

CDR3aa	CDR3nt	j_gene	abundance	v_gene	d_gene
CATKIRDRVYEQYF	TGTGCCACCAAAATCCGGGACAGGGTTTACGAGCAGTACTTC	TRBJ2-7	few	TRBV6-2/TRBV6-3	TRBD1
CASSQGLAGGTGNEQFF	TGTGCCAGCAGTCAGGGACTAGCGGGAGGCACGGGGAATGAGCAGTTCTTC	TRBJ2-1	once	TRBV6-2/TRBV6-3	TRBD2
CASSLVDRQYEQYF	TGCGCCAGCAGCTTGGTTGACAGACAATACGAGCAGTACTTC	TRBJ2-7	.	TRBV5-1	.
CSAYRDTETQYF	TGCAGTGCCTACCGGGACACTGAGACCCAGTACTTC	TRBJ2-5	.	TRBV20-1	.
CASSKEGSYNEQFF	TGTGCCAGCAGTAAAGAAGGCTCCTACAATGAGCAGTTCTTC	TRBJ2-1	.	TRBV7-2	.
CASSLDREPQHF	TGTGCCAGCAGCTTAGATCGGGAACCCCAGCATTTT	TRBJ1-5	.	TRBV7-2	.
CVSTRLAGPQEAQYF	TGTGTCAGCACCAGACTAGCGGGGCCGCAAGAGGCCCAGTACTTC	TRBJ2-5	.	TRBV6-5	TRBD2
CSATTGVSYEQYF	TGCAGTGCCACAACAGGGGTTTCCTACGAGCAGTACTTC	TRBJ2-7	.	TRBV20-1	TRBD1
CASSLAESYEQYF	TGTGCCAGCAGTTTAGCGGAATCATACGAGCAGTACTTC	TRBJ2-7	few	TRBV27	.
CASSQARGGYTF	TGTGCCAGCAGCCAAGCCAGGGGCGGGTACACCTTC	TRBJ1-2	.	TRBV14	.
CSVDSPGLATTDTQYF	TGCAGCGTTGATTCCCCAGGACTAGCGACCACAGATACGCAGTATTTT	TRBJ2-3	.	TRBV29-1	TRBD2
CASSHGQMSTEAFF	TGTGCCAGCAGCCATGGACAGATGAGCACTGAAGCTTTCTTT	TRBJ1-1	.	TRBV14	.
CSMSGGSQPQHF	TGCAGTATGTCAGGGGGCAGTCAGCCCCAGCATTTT	TRBJ1-5	.	TRBV20-1	TRBD1
CACRPTGYGIKTFF	TGCGCCTGCAGGCCCACAGGGTACGGGATCAAAACTTTCTTT	TRBJ1-1	.	TRBV4-3	.
CASSQTPGGGPYNEQFF	TGCGCCAGCAGCCAAACCCCGGGGGGAGGTCCCTACAATGAGCAGTTCTTC	TRBJ2-1	few	TRBV4-3	TRBD2
CASSLDANTEAFF	TGTGCCAGCAGCTTAGACGCGAACACTGAAGCTTTCTTT	TRBJ1-1	many	TRBV7-2	.
CSASNAGGGYEQYF	TGCAGTGCTAGTAATGCGGGGGGGGGGTACGAGCAGTACTTC	TRBJ2-7	.	TRBV20-1	TRBD2
CSASRGNQETQYF	TGCAGTGCTAGTCGCGGCAACCAAGAGACCCAGTACTTC	TRBJ2-5	few	TRBV20-1	.
CASSQPGAATNEKLFF	TGCGCCAGCAGCCAGCCGGGGGCTGCAACTAATGAAAAACTGTTTTTT	TRBJ1-4	.	TRBV4-1	.
CASTEGVRGETQYF	TGTGCCAGCACTGAGGGGGTCCGCGGAGAGACCCAGTACTTC	TRBJ2-5	few	TRBV7-2	.
CASSQDPRLAGFRHYEQYF	TGTGCCAGCAGCCAAGATCCGAGACTAGCGGGATTCCGACACTACGAGCAGTACTTC	TRBJ2-7	.	TRBV3-1	TRBD2
CSSGGSYNEQFF	TGCAGCTCCGGGGGCTCCTACAATGAGCAGTTCTTC	TRBJ2-1	.	TRBV29-1	.
CASSAAVGVTEQYF	TGTGCCAGCAGCGCCGCGGTGGGGGTGACCGAGCAGTACTTC	TRBJ2-7	.	TRBV7-2	.
CASSLARAGSASPPHF	TGTGCCAGCAGCTTAGCGCGGGCGGGAAGCGCTTCACCCCCCCACTTT	TRBJ1-6	.	TRBV7-2	.
CASSSPTGESPLHF	TGTGCCAGCAGCTCCCCGACAGGGGAATCACCCCTCCACTTT	TRBJ1-6	.	TRBV7-2	TRBD1
CASSPSVNSPMFTQYF	TGTGCCAGCAGTCCCTCGGTCAACAGTCCTATGTTCACCCAGTACTTC	TRBJ2-7	.	TRBV7-2	.
CASSYSAFRQETQYF	TGTGCCAGCAGTTATTCCGCGTTTAGGCAAGAGACCCAGTACTTC	TRBJ2-5	many	TRBV6-5	.
CASSLGPLGAGNTIYF	TGTGCCAGCAGCTTAGGTCCACTGGGCGCAGGAAACACCATATATTTT	TRBJ1-3	once	TRBV7-2	.
CASSQDADNEQFF	TGTGCCAGCAGCCAAGATGCGGACAATGAGCAGTTCTTC	TRBJ2-1	.	TRBV3-1	.
CAISDNLSDNEQFF	TGTGCCATCAGTGATAACCTCTCGGACAATGAGCAGTTCTTC	TRBJ2-1	.	TRBV10-3	.
CASTPGGTSFYEQYF	TGTGCCAGCACCCCCGGCGGGACTAGCTTCTACGAGCAGTACTTC	TRBJ2-7	.	TRBV28	TRBD2
CASSWGDRIHNEQFF	TGTGCCAGCAGTTGGGGAGACAGGATCCACAATGAGCAGTTCTTC	TRBJ2-1	many	TRBV6-6	.
CASSWPLGERSSYNEQFF	TGTGCCAGCAGTTGGCCCTTGGGGGAGCGCAGCTCCTACAATGAGCAGTTCTTC	TRBJ2-1	.	TRBV25-1	.
CASRVGPNTGELFF	TGTGCCAGCAGGGTGGGGCCGAACACCGGGGAGCTGTTTTTT	TRBJ2-2	.	TRBV2	.
CSARVAGTSVSGELFF	TGCAGTGCTAGAGTTGCCGGGACTAGCGTTTCCGGGGAGCTGTTTTTT	TRBJ2-2	.	TRBV20-1	TRBD2
CASSPLRRLAGDTYNEQFF	TGTGCCAGCAGCCCCCTACGACGGTTAGCGGGAGATACCTACAATGAGCAGTTCTTC	TRBJ2-1	.	TRBV6-2/TRBV6-3	TRBD2
CASSQEIGRGSYNEQYF	TGCGCCAGCAGCCAAGAAATAGGACGGGGTTCCTACAATGAGCAGTACTTC	TRBJ2-7	.	TRBV4-3	.
CSARSSQARGLDTQYF	TGCAGTGCTAGATCCTCCCAGGCCAGAGGTCTCGATACGCAGTATTTT	TRBJ2-3	few	TRBV20-1	.
CASSESSSEKETQYF	TGTGCCAGCAGTGAATCGTCTAGCGAGAAAGAGACCCAGTACTTC	TRBJ2-5	.	TRBV25-1	.
CASSVAGDTSYNEQFF	TGTGCCAGCAGCGTAGCGGGTGACACATCCTACAATGAGCAGTTCTTC	TRBJ2-1	few	TRBV9	.
CASSDTGVPETQYF	TGTGCCAGCAGTGACACAGGGGTACCGGAGACCCAGTACTTC	TRBJ2-5	.	TRBV25-1	TRBD1
CSARDRRVGNEKLFF	TGCAGTGCTAGAGATAGAAGGGTGGGGAATGAAAAACTGTTTTTT	TRBJ1-4	.	TRBV20-1	.
CASSLEAREWVDSPLHF	TGTGCCAGCAGCTTAGAGGCCAGGGAATGGGTAGATTCACCCCTCCACTTT	TRBJ1-6	.	TRBV7-3	.
CASSEPLGGRDYGYTF	TGTGCCAGCAGCGAGCCCCTGGGGGGGCGCGACTATGGCTACACCTTC	TRBJ1-2	few	TRBV7-2	.
CASSLKPGGNEKLFF	TGTGCCAGCAGCTTAAAGCCCGGAGGCAATGAAAAACTGTTTTTT	TRBJ1-4	few	TRBV7-3	.
CASSLTRTSDTEAFF	TGTGCCAGCAGCCTAACCCGTACGTCGGACACTGAAGCTTTCTTT	TRBJ1-1	.	TRBV3-1	.
CASSLAASGNLKQFF	TGCGCCAGCAGTCTGGCGGCTAGCGGGAACCTTAAGCAGTTCTTC	TRBJ2-1	few	TRBV5-1	TRBD2
CATSDPHNEQFF	TGTGCCACCAGTGACCCTCACAATGAGCAGTTCTTC	TRBJ2-1	.	TRBV24-1	.
CASSLGTDGGYTF	TGCGCCAGCAGCTTGGGGACAGATGGGGGCTACACCTTC	TRBJ1-2	.	TRBV5-1	.
CASSAGQGLMNTEAFF	TGTGCCAGCAGCGCGGGACAGGGGCTAATGAACACTGAAGCTTTCTTT	TRBJ1-1	.	TRBV9	TRBD1
CAISETGDTDTQYF	TGTGCCATCAGTGAGACAGGGGACACAGATACGCAGTATTTT	TRBJ2-3	.	TRBV10-3	TRBD1
CASSDSGTPKETQYF	TGTGCCAGCAGTGATTCCGGGACCCCGAAAGAGACCCAGTACTTC	TRBJ2-5	few	TRBV6-6	.
CSVEETGGYSYNEQFF	TGCAGCGTTGAAGAGACAGGGGGTTATTCCTACAATGAGCAGTTCTTC	TRBJ2-1	.	TRBV29-1	TRBD1
CASSSRDRVYEAFF	TGCGCCAGCAGCTCAAGGGACAGGGTTTATGAAGCTTTCTTT	TRBJ1-1	few	TRBV5-1	TRBD1
CASVRGTGTGELFF	TGTGCCAGCGTGAGGGGAACGGGCACCGGGGAGCTGTTTTTT	TRBJ2-2	.	TRBV6-6	.
CSARVSSGRADTQYF	TGCAGTGCTAGAGTATCTAGCGGGAGGGCAGATACGCAGTATTTT	TRBJ2-3	.	TRBV20-1	TRBD2
CASSLGGQQAHYGYTF	TGTGCCAGCAGTTTAGGAGGTCAGCAGGCCCACTATGGCTACACCTTC	TRBJ1-2	few	TRBV12-3/TRBV12-4	.
CASSFKGPTLYGYTF	TGTGCCAGCAGTTTTAAGGGACCTACCCTCTATGGCTACACCTTC	TRBJ1-2	.	TRBV27	.
CASSWGVNEKLFF	TGTGCCAGCAGTTGGGGGGTGAATGAAAAACTGTTTTTT	TRBJ1-4	many	TRBV6-5	.
CASRTTRGTGGRNEQFF	TGTGCCAGCAGAACAACCAGAGGGACAGGGGGTCGCAATGAGCAGTTCTTC	TRBJ2-1	.	TRBV6-2/TRBV6-3	TRBD1